The sample holds a few counts of the clone carrying this TCR beta chain. The target antigen is unknown. These data are taken from a study of spatial heterogeneity in lung cancer. Notes on the study in general: Blood carried ubiquitous expanded tumor TCRs more at resection than follow-up.

This sample's time point: sample taken at primary tumor resection. Patients with untreated early-stage non-small cell lung cancer, numbering 72, were the donors. The input material, whole RNA from tumor, nontumor lung or frozen PBMC, was sequenced unsorted. The ends lost 1 base at V and 0 bases at J; junction bases unmatched: 5. Germline assignment: CDR1 MGHRA and CDR2 YSYEKL. This CDR3 is 17 amino acids long. A unique molecular identifier was carried by every single TCR cDNA molecule. Via MiXCR, TCRdb re-called the 5' RACE reads, giving one row per CDR3 protein. The sample has about 44,000 distinct CDR3 sequences; 12% to 15% are singletons.

The rearrangement links TRBV4-1 to TRBJ1-5; 8 nucleotides align to TRBD1. The sample consisted of PBMCs, taken at surgery. The clonotype comes from a male donor with early-stage non-small cell lung cancer. DNA of the CDR3: TGCGCCAGCAGCCAAGGGCAGGGGGCTAATAGCAATCAGCCCCAGCATTTT. This encodes CASSQGQGANSNQPQHF.